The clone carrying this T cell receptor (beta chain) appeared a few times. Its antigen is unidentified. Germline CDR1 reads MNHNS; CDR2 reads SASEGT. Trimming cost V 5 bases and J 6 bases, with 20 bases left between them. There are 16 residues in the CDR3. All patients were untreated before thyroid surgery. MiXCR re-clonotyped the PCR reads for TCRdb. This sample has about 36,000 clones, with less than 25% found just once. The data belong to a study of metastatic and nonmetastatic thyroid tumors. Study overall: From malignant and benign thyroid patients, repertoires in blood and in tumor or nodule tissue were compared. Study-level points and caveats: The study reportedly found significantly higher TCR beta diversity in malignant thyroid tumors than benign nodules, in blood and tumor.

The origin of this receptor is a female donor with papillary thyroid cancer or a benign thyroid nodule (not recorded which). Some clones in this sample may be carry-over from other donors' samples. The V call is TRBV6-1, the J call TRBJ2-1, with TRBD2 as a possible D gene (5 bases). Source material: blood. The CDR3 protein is CASSSIWVPGSNEQFF. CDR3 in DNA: TGTGCCAGCAGTTCAATCTGGGTACCGGGAAGCAATGAGCAGTTCTTC.